The rows below give T cell receptor beta chains drawn from one sample of a study of blood T cells in healthy people across ages. TCRdb reprocessed the 5' RACE reads with MiXCR, giving one entry per CDR3 protein. The sample shows hundreds of thousands of distinct CDR3 sequences, 56% of them seen only once. Sequencing used blood. The receptor set was obtained from a man aged 35 to 55 in good health. The CDR3 runs from the conserved cysteine through the conserved F or W. D genes are given only for firm matches. Where a row states a size, it is once, few, many or the class of an expanded clone; other rows omit it.

d_call j_call clone_size cdr3_length v_call cdr3_nt cdr3_aa
. TRBJ2-7 few 14 TRBV13 TGTGCCAGCAGCTTAGGGATTGCCCTGTACGAGCAGTACTTC CASSLGIALYEQYF
. TRBJ2-5 few 14 TRBV14 TGTGCCAGCAGCCAAGTCTCCACGGCGGAGACCCAGTACTTC CASSQVSTAETQYF
. TRBJ2-1 once 20 TRBV12-3/TRBV12-4 TGTGCCAGCAGTCGACGGGGGACAGAGCGAGTGGTGGTATTGGACAATGAGCAGTTCTTC CASSRRGTERVVVLDNEQFF
TRBD2 TRBJ2-7 . 14 TRBV7-9 TGTGCCAGCAGCCCCCTGGGAGGGATCGATGAGCAGTACTTC CASSPLGGIDEQYF
TRBD1 TRBJ2-5 few 14 TRBV5-1 TGCGCCAGCACAACCGGGACAGGAAAAGAGACCCAGTACTTC CASTTGTGKETQYF
. TRBJ2-7 . 15 TRBV7-9 TGTGCCAGCATCATTTCCGGGACCCCCGGGGACGAGCAGTACTTC CASIISGTPGDEQYF
TRBD1 TRBJ2-7 . 12 TRBV27 TGTGCCAGCAGACTACACAGGGGCGAGCAGTACTTC CASRLHRGEQYF
TRBD2 TRBJ2-1 . 15 TRBV12-3/TRBV12-4 TGTGCCAGCAGCACCCCAGGGACTAACCAAGAGACCCAGTTCTTC CASSTPGTNQETQFF
. TRBJ1-1 . 12 TRBV29-1 TGCAGCGTCCCTACGGTGTACACTGAAGCTTTCTTT CSVPTVYTEAFF
. TRBJ2-1 medium-sized 16 TRBV29-1 TGCAGCGTTAGAGGCTCCCGGGACCACTCCTACAATGAGCAGTTCTTC CSVRGSRDHSYNEQFF
. TRBJ2-2 . 13 TRBV3-1 TGTGCCAGCAGCCAATTGCAGACCGGGGAGCTGTTTTTT CASSQLQTGELFF
. TRBJ1-1 . 14 TRBV4-1 TGCGCCAGCAGCCAAGATCTAGGACAAACTGAAGCTTTCTTT CASSQDLGQTEAFF
. TRBJ1-5 . 14 TRBV28 TGTGCCAGCACCCCTCAGGGTGGCAATCAGCCCCAGCATTTT CASTPQGGNQPQHF
. TRBJ2-3 . 15 TRBV4-2 TGTGCCAGCAGCCAAGACGGGCAGGGGACAGATACGCAGTATTTT CASSQDGQGTDTQYF
TRBD1 TRBJ1-5 . 16 TRBV6-1 TGTGCCAGCAGTCCACGCGGGACAGGTCCCAATCAGCCCCAGCATTTT CASSPRGTGPNQPQHF
. TRBJ1-5 . 15 TRBV7-7 TGTGCTACCGAGAGTGTGGGGCCTGGCAATCAGCCCCAGCATTTT CATESVGPGNQPQHF
. TRBJ1-6 . 12 TRBV2 TGTGCCAGCAGTGATTTGGGCTCACCCCTCCACTTT CASSDLGSPLHF
TRBD2 TRBJ2-1 . 17 TRBV3-1 TGTGCCAGCAGCCGGATCGGGGGCGGGAGGGGTTACAATGAGCAGTTCTTC CASSRIGGGRGYNEQFF
TRBD1 TRBJ1-4 . 14 TRBV5-1 TGCGCCAGCCGCCCGGGACAGGGGCCCGAAAAACTGTTTTTT CASRPGQGPEKLFF
TRBD2 TRBJ2-1 few 16 TRBV7-2 TGTGCCAGCAGCTCAGTGACGGGAGGAGGGCGCAATGAGCAGTTCTTC CASSSVTGGGRNEQFF
. TRBJ2-1 . 17 TRBV9 TGTGCCAGCAGCGTAGAAGGGGGGTCTAGGCCCTACAATGAGCAGTTCTTC CASSVEGGSRPYNEQFF
TRBD1 TRBJ2-1 . 16 TRBV3-1 TGTGCCAGCAGCCAGGGACAGGGGAGGCCCTACAATGAGCAGTTCTTC CASSQGQGRPYNEQFF